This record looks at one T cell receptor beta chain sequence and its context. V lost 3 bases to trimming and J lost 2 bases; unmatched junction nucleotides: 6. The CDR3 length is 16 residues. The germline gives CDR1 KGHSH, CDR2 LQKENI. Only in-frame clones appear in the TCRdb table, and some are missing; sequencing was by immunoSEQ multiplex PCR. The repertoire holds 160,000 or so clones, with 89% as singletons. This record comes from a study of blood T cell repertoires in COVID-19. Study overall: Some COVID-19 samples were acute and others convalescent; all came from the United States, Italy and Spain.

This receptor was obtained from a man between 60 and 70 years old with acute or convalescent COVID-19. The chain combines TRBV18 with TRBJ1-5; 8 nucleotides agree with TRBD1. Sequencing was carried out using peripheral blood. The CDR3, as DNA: TGTGCCAGCTCACCTTATGGACAGGGCGGCAATCAGCCCCAGCATTTT. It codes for CASSPYGQGGNQPQHF.